These 25 T cell receptor beta chains were sequenced from one sample in a study of T cell responses to AZD1222 COVID-19 vaccine. Sequencing was performed with immunoSEQ multiplex PCR; in TCRdb, only in-frame clones are kept and a portion is missing. The sample carries 25,000 to 35,000 clones, roughly 92% recorded once. The starting material was peripheral blood, obtained on day 0 of AZD1222 vaccination. The receptors shown here come from an adult in good health.

The rearrangement links TRBV19 to TRBJ1-2; 10 bases are a match to TRBD1. There are 14 residues in the CDR3. The V segment lost 5 bases and the J segment 4 bases; nucleotides outside the gene matches: 4. Germline V gene sequence: CDR1 LNHDA, CDR2 SQIVND (reference sequence). The DNA of the CDR3 is TGTGCCAGTAGTGCCGGGACAGGGGTCTATGGCTACACCTTC. Translating gives CASSAGTGVYGYTF. Drawing the rest from reference TRBV19 and TRBJ1-2, the complete variable domain is DGGITQSPKYLFRKEGQNVTLSCEQNLNHDAMYWYRQDPGQGLRLIYYSQIVNDFQKGDIAEGYSVSREKKESFPLTVTSAQKNPTAFYLCASSAGTGVYGYTFGSGTRLTVV.

This clone showed up just a few times. This chain uses TRBV7-2 with TRBJ2-7; a possible D gene is TRBD2 (6 bases). CDR3 length: 15 amino acids. V lost 1 base to trimming and J lost 3 bases, with 13 bases between them. Germline V CDR1 and CDR2: SGHTA, FQGNSA. CDR3 nucleotide sequence: TGTGCCAGCAGCTTAGTAGCGGAGAAGGGCTACGAGCAGTACTTC. It codes for CASSLVAEKGYEQYF.

This rearrangement joins TRBV30 to TRBJ2-2; D possibly corresponds to TRBD2 (5 bases). The CDR3 totals 13 residues. V shed 5 bases and J shed 4 bases, with 11 bases lying between them. CDR1 is GTSNPN and CDR2 is SVGIG in the germline V gene (reference sequence). This chain's CDR3 is CAWPGTGTGELFF. As DNA, the CDR3 is TGTGCCTGGCCGGGAACGGGCACCGGGGAGCTGTTTTTT.

V and J are TRBV3-1 (or the pseudogene TRBV3-2) and TRBJ1-3, with TRBD1 as a possible D gene (6 bases). Trimming took off 4 bases at V and 3 bases at J, with 10 bases between the two ends. The CDR3 runs 14 residues. Germline V gives CDR1 LGHDT, CDR2 YNNKEL (reference sequence). For the CDR3, the DNA is TGTGCCAGCAGCCGCGGGACAAGTGGAAACACCATATATTTT. Its protein product is CASSRGTSGNTIYF.

A note on this clone: The same CDR3 is also encoded by other DNA sequences in this sample. This chain connects TRBV7-9 to TRBJ1-1; D unresolved. The CDR3 contains 13 residues. Trimming removed 1 base at V and 1 base at J, with 4 bases between. Germline V gene lookup returns CDR1 SEHNR and CDR2 FQNEAQ (reference sequence). CDR3 DNA sequence: TGTGCCAGCAGCTTAGAAGGGAACACTGAAGCTTTCTTT. Translated: CASSLEGNTEAFF.

The V gene is TRBV4-2, the J gene TRBJ1-2; D is uncertain. Trimming stripped 0 bases from V and 5 bases from J, with 16 bases between. Germline values: CDR1 LGHNA, CDR2 YNFKEQ. This CDR3 contains 16 residues. Here the CDR3 DNA reads TGTGCCAGCAGCCAAGATAGGGCAAGAGCTCCGTATGGCTACACCTTC. Translation gives CASSQDRARAPYGYTF.

This clone was counted only a few times. The V call is TRBV11-3, the J call TRBJ1-1; D uncertain. CDR1 and CDR2 from the germline V gene are SGHNT and YENEEA. This CDR3 comprises 15 residues. V was cut by 1 base and J by 3 bases, with 12 bases left in between. CDR3 in DNA: TGTGCCAGCAGCTTAGGAGGGCCCGGGGACACTGAAGCTTTCTTT. Amino acids: CASSLGGPGDTEAFF.

V is TRBV6-2 or TRBV6-3 and J is TRBJ2-5; D may correspond to TRBD1 or TRBD2 (5 bases each). From germline, CDR1 is MNHEY and CDR2 SVGEGT. V shed 5 bases and J shed 6 bases, with 13 bases lying between them. The CDR3 runs to 13 residues. The CDR3 protein is CASSPGTPQTQYF. Here the CDR3 DNA reads TGTGCCAGCAGTCCGGGGACCCCTCAGACCCAGTACTTC.

The chain employs TRBV18 and TRBJ1-5, with 8 bases identical to TRBD1. The germline V gene encodes CDR1 KGHSH and CDR2 LQKENI. The V gene end was trimmed by 3 bases and the J gene end by 16 bases; junction bases not matched to a gene: 8. The CDR3 has 12 residues. CDR3 coding DNA: TGTGCCAGCTCACCCAATGGACAGGGTCAACATTTT. Its translation is CASSPNGQGQHF.

This sequence joins TRBV14 and TRBJ1-1; D remains ambiguous. Deletions cut 4 bases from V and 5 bases from J, with 17 bases between. Per the germline V gene, CDR1 is SGHDN and CDR2 is FVKESK. The CDR3 consists of 15 residues. CDR3 DNA: TGTGCCAGCAGCCTATATAGGGCCCCCGGAACTGAAGCTTTCTTT. This encodes CASSLYRAPGTEAFF.

The CDR3 region has the DNA TGCAGTGCTCGGACAGGGGGAAACACTGAAGCTTTCTTT. Encoded protein: CSARTGGNTEAFF. This rearrangement joins TRBV29-1 to TRBJ1-1; 10 bases fit TRBD1. Germline loops: CDR1 SQVTM, CDR2 ANQGSEA. This CDR3 is 13 amino acids long.

The chain combines TRBV5-1 with TRBJ1-2; D possibly corresponds to TRBD1 (5 bases). CDR1 SGHRS and CDR2 YFSETQ come from the germline V gene. This CDR3 comprises 14 residues. V was pared by 0 bases and J by 8 bases, with 14 bases between. This CDR3 reads CASSLAGAPDGYTF. As DNA, the CDR3 is TGCGCCAGCAGCTTGGCCGGGGCTCCCGACGGCTACACCTTC.

The chain couples TRBV11-2 to TRBJ1-6; D is uncertain. The CDR3 loop spans 13 amino acids. V lost 5 bases and J 0 bases, leaving 2 bases between the germline ends. In germline, CDR1 is SGHAT, CDR2 FQNNGV. The CDR3, as DNA: TGTGCCAGCAGCAACTCCTATAATTCACCCCTCCACTTT. The encoded protein is CASSNSYNSPLHF.

This clone turned up a few times. V is TRBV3-1 (or the pseudogene TRBV3-2) and J is TRBJ2-7; D is unresolved. The CDR3 is 12 residues long. Trimming pared 0 bases from V and 2 bases from J, leaving 2 bases between. From germline, CDR1 is LGHDT and CDR2 YNNKEL (reference sequence). The CDR3 nucleotides read TGTGCCAGCAGCCAAGACCCCTACGAGCAGTACTTC. Translation: CASSQDPYEQYF.

The chain links TRBV11-2 to TRBJ2-3; either TRBD1 or TRBD2 may supply D (6 bases each). The germline V and J ends were trimmed by 1 base and 6 bases, with 20 bases remaining between them. The CDR3 has 17 amino acids. CDR1 is SGHAT, CDR2 FQNNGV, per germline. This chain's CDR3 is CASSLGSSPGAGDTQYF. In DNA form, the CDR3 reads TGTGCCAGCAGCTTAGGAAGCAGCCCGGGGGCGGGGGATACGCAGTATTTT.

Only a few counts were recorded for this clone. The chain uses TRBV6-2 or TRBV6-3 and TRBJ1-5, with TRBD1 matching 7 bases. Losses at the gene ends were 6 bases for V and 7 bases for J; bases not matched to a gene: 6. This CDR3 region has 13 residues. The V gene's germline CDR1 is MNHEY and CDR2 SVGEGT. The CDR3 DNA is TGTGCCAGCAGCGGGACAGTGGGCCAGCCCCAGCATTTT. Residues: CASSGTVGQPQHF.

The chain recombines TRBV19 with TRBJ1-1; tentatively, D is TRBD1 (5 bases). Germline CDR1 LNHDA, CDR2 SQIVND (reference sequence). This CDR3 spans 14 amino acids. V dropped 7 bases and J dropped 0 bases, with 12 bases sitting between them. The CDR3 DNA reads as TGTGCCAGTATAATGCAGGGCTTGAACACTGAAGCTTTCTTT. It encodes CASIMQGLNTEAFF. The full variable domain, in which reference TRBV19 and TRBJ1-1 provide the parts outside the CDR3, is DGGITQSPKYLFRKEGQNVTLSCEQNLNHDAMYWYRQDPGQGLRLIYYSQIVNDFQKGDIAEGYSVSREKKESFPLTVTSAQKNPTAFYLCASIMQGLNTEAFFGQGTRLTVV.

The chain recombines TRBV11-2 with TRBJ2-4, with 7 bases fitting TRBD1. Germline V gene data show CDR1 as SGHAT and CDR2 as FQNNGV. J was trimmed by 6 bases and V by 5 bases; bases with no gene match: 10. The CDR3 is made up of 15 amino acids. CDR3 protein: CASSPARTGSNIQYF. The CDR3, as DNA: TGTGCCAGCAGCCCGGCGAGGACAGGATCAAACATTCAGTACTTC.

The V and J genes are TRBV19 and TRBJ2-5; no reliable D call. This CDR3 is 13 amino acids long. V lost 3 bases and J lost 5, with 10 bases in between. CDR1 LNHDA and CDR2 SQIVND come from the germline V gene (reference sequence). Here the CDR3 DNA reads TGTGCCAGTAGTATCTTGGCAAGGGAGACCCAGTACTTC. Its translation: CASSILARETQYF.

V usage is TRBV25-1 and J usage is TRBJ1-1, with D perhaps matching TRBD1 (5 bases). Germline V gene sequence: CDR1 MGHDK, CDR2 SYGVNS. Trimming left V 7 bases short and J 0 bases short, with 6 bases between. This CDR3 region has 12 residues. The CDR3 DNA follows: TGTGCCAGCACGGGACTGAACACTGAAGCTTTCTTT. Encoded protein: CASTGLNTEAFF.

The chain employs TRBV7-8 and TRBJ1-1; 7 bases agree with TRBD1. The CDR3 sequence is 16 residues long. Germline V lookup: CDR1 SGHVS, CDR2 FQNEAQ. Unmatched junction bases numbered 13, after V lost 3 bases and J lost 6 bases. Here the CDR3 DNA reads TGTGCCAGCAGCTTCGACCAGGGGGTGGAAGGCTCTGAAGCTTTCTTT. It translates to CASSFDQGVEGSEAFF.

V and J are TRBV21-1 and TRBJ1-2. TRBV21-1 is marked as a pseudogene. The CDR3 sequence is 15 residues long. CDR3: CASSKARIINYGYTF. The CDR3 nucleotides are TGTGCCAGCAGCAAAGCTCGCATTATTAACTATGGCTACACCTTC.

The rearrangement uses TRBV11-2 and TRBJ2-1; D unresolved. Germline-derived CDR1 and CDR2 are SGHAT and FQNNGV. V lost 5 bases, J lost 4 bases, and 15 bases lay in between. CDR3 length equals 15 residues. The CDR3 here is CASSPYFGVYNEQFF. Here the CDR3 DNA reads TGTGCCAGCAGCCCCTACTTTGGGGTGTACAATGAGCAGTTCTTC. The full variable domain, rest sourced from reference TRBV11-2 and TRBJ2-1, is EAGVAQSPRYKIIEKRQSVAFWCNPISGHATLYWYQQILGQGPKLLIQFQNNGVVDDSQLPKDRFSAERLKGVDSTLKIQPAKLEDSAVYLCASSPYFGVYNEQFFGPGTRLTVL.

This clone came up once. V and J are TRBV10-2 and TRBJ2-3; TRBD2 might be the D (5 bases). This CDR3 spans 11 amino acids. From germline, CDR1 is WSHSY and CDR2 SAAADI. The V end was cut by 9 bases, the J end by 4 bases, with 8 bases between. CDR3 coding DNA: TGCGCCAGTATGGAGGCAGATACGCAGTATTTT. This sequence encodes CASMEADTQYF.

This chain joins TRBV3-1 (or the pseudogene TRBV3-2) and TRBJ1-2, with no clear D. This CDR3 has 13 amino acids. The V and J ends lost 2 bases and 5 bases respectively, with 9 bases between them. CDR1 is LGHDT, CDR2 YNNKEL, per germline (reference sequence). The CDR3 DNA reads as TGTGCCAGCAGCCAAAGAGGGAATTATGGCTACACCTTC. It translates to CASSQRGNYGYTF.